A single sample gave rise to the 26 T cell receptor beta chains below, sequenced in a study of blood T cells in healthy people across ages. PCR was performed a second time for roughly 7 to 12 cycles using a sample-barcoded 5' primer and a J-beta primer mix. Each CDR3 protein gets one entry after TCRdb re-called the 5' RACE reads with MiXCR. The table has around 1,000,000 distinct CDR3 sequences, more than 30% seen once. Sequenced input: blood. These receptors came from a man between 18 and 35 years old in good health.

The CDR3 DNA reads as TGTGCCACCAGCCCAGGGACTAGACGGGGAGATACGCAGTATTTT. It encodes CATSPGTRRGDTQYF. The chain combines TRBV15 with TRBJ2-3, with 8 bases aligning to TRBD2. V gave up 5 bases and J gave up 5 bases; unmatched junction bases: 9. Germline assignment: CDR1 LNHNV and CDR2 YYDKDF (reference sequence). This CDR3 has 15 residues.

This clonotype occurred a few times. This chain joins TRBV11-2 and TRBJ1-6; D is unresolved. This CDR3 region has 18 residues. CDR1 is SGHAT and CDR2 is FQNNGV in the germline V gene. V was trimmed by 4 bases and J by 2 bases, leaving 18 bases between them. The CDR3 loop reads CASSSLRAGGAYNSPLHF. In DNA form, the CDR3 reads TGTGCCAGCAGCTCATTAAGGGCCGGAGGCGCCTATAATTCACCCCTCCACTTT.

The chain uses TRBV20-1 and TRBJ1-6; TRBD1 agrees at 9 bases. The CDR3 is 15 residues long. The V segment lost 0 bases and the J segment 9 bases; nucleotides outside the gene matches: 6. The germline CDR1 and CDR2 sequences are DFQATT and SNEGSKA (reference sequence). As DNA, the CDR3 is TGCAGTGCTAGAGAAACAGGGGGCCGACTTTCACCCCTCCACTTT. It is translated as CSARETGGRLSPLHF.

The chain employs TRBV5-1 and TRBJ2-2; 7 nucleotides align to TRBD1. V was clipped by 2 bases and J by 3 bases; unmatched bases: 10. Germline CDR1 reads SGHRS; CDR2 reads YFSETQ. The length of the CDR3 is 17 residues. CDR3 in DNA: TGCGCCAGCAGCTTCCCTACCGGGACAGATGACACCGGGGAGCTGTTTTTT. Protein product: CASSFPTGTDDTGELFF.

This clonotype was observed many times. Mismatch with germline at one junction end may stem from a read error. This chain joins TRBV5-1 and TRBJ1-1; no definite D call. The CDR3 contains 13 residues. CDR1 and CDR2 from the germline V gene are SGHRS and YFSETQ. CDR3 DNA: TGTGCCAGCAGCTTTGGCGGGCGCACTGAAGCTTTCTTT. Protein sequence: CASSFGGRTEAFF.

V and J are TRBV13 and TRBJ2-1; D unresolved. The CDR3 extends over 14 amino acids. Germline CDR1 reads PRHDT; CDR2 reads FYEKMQ (reference sequence). V dropped 4 bases and J dropped 9 bases, with 16 bases sitting between them. The CDR3, as DNA: TGTGCCAGCAGCTCGCGTGCGAAGGGAAGTGAGCAGTTCTTC. It specifies CASSSRAKGSEQFF.

This clonotype came up a few times. V is TRBV7-2 and J is TRBJ1-1; D not resolved. The germline V gene has CDR1 SGHTA and CDR2 FQGNSA. The CDR3 contains 14 residues. Trimming left V 1 base short and J 3 bases short, with 9 bases between. The CDR3 DNA reads TGTGCCAGCAGCTTAGTCCCCCAGGACACTGAAGCTTTCTTT. It encodes CASSLVPQDTEAFF.

V and J are TRBV5-1 and TRBJ1-2; D remains ambiguous. Trimming stripped 4 bases from V and 3 bases from J, with 7 bases between. The germline V gene encodes CDR1 SGHRS and CDR2 YFSETQ. The CDR3 runs to 12 residues. The CDR3 DNA reads TGCGCCAGCAGCCGACTCTACTATGGCTACACCTTC. This translates into CASSRLYYGYTF.

Details on this clonotype: At one end, the junction sequence differs from germline, possibly due to a read error. The genes are TRBV4-1 and TRBJ1-5, with unresolved D. Germline CDR1 is MGHRA and CDR2 is YSYEKL. The CDR3 has 15 residues. The CDR3 DNA reads as TGCGCCAGCAGCCAAGATGGGAACAGAAATCAGTCCCAGCATTTT. Its protein product is CASSQDGNRNQSQHF.

The chain recombines TRBV6-2 or TRBV6-3 with TRBJ2-3, with 9 bases lining up with TRBD2. The CDR3 runs to 16 residues. CDR1 MNHEY and CDR2 SVGEGT come from the germline V gene. V trimming: 5 bases; J trimming: 6 bases; junction bases outside the gene matches: 12. Here the CDR3 DNA reads TGTGCCAGCAGTCCCCGGCCAGGCGGGGGGGTGGATACGCAGTATTTT. Translated: CASSPRPGGGVDTQYF.

This clonotype was found a few times. V and J are TRBV29-1 and TRBJ1-2; D remains ambiguous. The CDR3 consists of 14 residues. Deletions cut 1 base from V and 2 bases from J, with 11 bases between. In germline, CDR1 is SQVTM, CDR2 ANQGSEA. CDR3 in DNA: TGCAGCGTTGAAGTTCAAGACCTCAACTATGGCTACACCTTC. As protein: CSVEVQDLNYGYTF.

There are a few counts of this clonotype. V usage is TRBV4-2 and J usage is TRBJ2-5, with D possibly matching TRBD2 (5 bases). V lost 5 bases, J lost 1 base, and 20 bases lay in between. Looked up from germline, CDR1 is LGHNA and CDR2 is YNFKEQ. The CDR3 runs to 17 residues. CDR3 region: CASSTNSDWTAQETQYF. CDR3 nucleotides: TGTGCCAGCAGCACAAACTCGGACTGGACGGCCCAAGAGACCCAGTACTTC.

The V gene is TRBV6-2 or TRBV6-3, the J gene TRBJ2-1; weak D call: TRBD1 (6 bases). Germline values: CDR1 MNHEY, CDR2 SVGEGT. This CDR3 spans 13 amino acids. V was cut by 6 bases and J by 4 bases, with 10 bases left in between. As DNA, the CDR3 is TGTGCCAGCAGGTACAGGGATTACAATGAGCAGTTCTTC. Translated: CASRYRDYNEQFF.

This clonotype was detected a few times. J is TRBJ1-2 and V is TRBV20-1; the match to TRBD1 covers 7 bases. The CDR3 has 15 residues. V was pared by 2 bases and J by 4 bases, with 10 bases of the junction left unmatched. Looked up from germline, CDR1 is DFQATT and CDR2 is SNEGSKA (reference sequence). CDR3 in amino acids: CSARQTGSGIYGYTF. As DNA, the CDR3 is TGCAGTGCTAGACAGACAGGGTCAGGAATCTATGGCTACACCTTC.

This clonotype occurred a few times. This rearrangement joins TRBV6-6 to TRBJ2-5, with TRBD2 matching 7 bases. The last part of the DNA fits TRBJ2-7 better; the J call may be wrong. Germline-derived CDR1 and CDR2 are MNHNY and SVGAGI (reference sequence). CDR3 length equals 14 residues. CDR3 sequence reads: CASSYGRGGYEQYF. For the CDR3, the DNA is TGTGCCAGCAGTTACGGGAGGGGAGGCTACGAGCAGTACTTC.

The chain couples TRBV12-3 or TRBV12-4 to TRBJ1-1, with a tentative D call TRBD1 (5 bases). Trimming removed 2 bases from V and 12 bases from J, with 13 bases in between. The CDR3 is 12 amino acids. The chain's CDR3 is CASSLPRDGPFF. In DNA form, the CDR3 reads TGTGCCAGCAGTTTACCGAGGGACGGACCTTTCTTT.

The rearrangement joins TRBV7-2 to TRBJ2-1, with D possibly matching TRBD1 (5 bases). This CDR3 spans 15 amino acids. Trimming shortened V by 3 bases and J by 12 bases, and 21 bases separated the two germline ends. From germline, CDR1 is SGHTA and CDR2 FQGNSA. DNA for the CDR3: TGTGCCAGCAGCTTGTCGACAGACTTCCGCCATTGGCAGTTCTTC. This codes for CASSLSTDFRHWQFF.

V usage is TRBV20-1 and J usage is TRBJ2-1, with D possibly matching TRBD2 (5 bases). The length of the CDR3 is 13 residues. The V gene's germline CDR1 is DFQATT and CDR2 SNEGSKA (reference sequence). Trimming pared 8 bases from V and 6 bases from J, leaving 17 bases between. CDR3 DNA sequence: TGCAGTCCCAAGGGAGATTCAGGCAATGAGCAGTTCTTC. Amino acid sequence: CSPKGDSGNEQFF.

The sample holds a few counts of this clonotype. The chain couples TRBV6-5 to TRBJ2-2; TRBD2 might be the D (6 bases). Germline V lookup: CDR1 MNHEY, CDR2 SVGAGI. The V end was cut by 0 bases, the J end by 4 bases, with 9 bases between. CDR3 length equals 15 residues. The CDR3 coding sequence is TGTGCCAGCAGTTACTCGCGGGACGGCACCGGGGAGCTGTTTTTT. Translated, it gives CASSYSRDGTGELFF.

The sample holds a few counts of this clonotype. V and J are TRBV6-5 and TRBJ2-7; D call uncertain. The J call may be in error: the DNA end matches TRBJ2-4 better. The V gene's germline CDR1 is MNHEY and CDR2 SVGAGI. CDR3 size: 14 residues. In DNA form, the CDR3 reads TGTGCCAGCAGTTACTCGAGTCCCTTTGACATTCAGTACTTC. It specifies CASSYSSPFDIQYF.

The chain has TRBV10-3 and TRBJ1-1; D might be TRBD1 (5 bases). The CDR3 sequence is 13 residues long. The germline V gene encodes CDR1 ENHRY and CDR2 SYGVKD. V was clipped by 3 bases and J by 4 bases, with 9 bases between them. The CDR3 sequence: CAISERGTTEAFF. The CDR3 DNA follows: TGTGCCATCAGTGAAAGGGGAACCACTGAAGCTTTCTTT.

The chain is built from TRBV4-2 and TRBJ1-2; D remains ambiguous. CDR1 and CDR2 from the germline V gene are LGHNA and YNFKEQ. V was trimmed by 0 bases and J by 4 bases, leaving 12 bases between them. CDR3 length: 15 amino acids. The CDR3 DNA follows: TGTGCCAGCAGCCAAGATCGAGTCAGCTTCTATGGCTACACCTTC. This encodes CASSQDRVSFYGYTF.

The genes are TRBV5-4 and TRBJ2-3; 11 nucleotides match TRBD2. From germline, CDR1 is SGHNT and CDR2 YYREEE (reference sequence). Trimming took 4 bases from V and 4 from J; bases not matched to a gene: 8. The CDR3 sequence is 16 residues long. CDR3 residues: CASSARSGGGADTQYF. The CDR3 DNA sequence: TGTGCCAGCAGCGCTCGTAGCGGGGGGGGAGCAGATACGCAGTATTTT.

This clonotype was seen more than once but under ten times. The CDR3 spells CASSLGLPMRRQNTSTNEKLFF. DNA of the CDR3: TGTGCCAGCAGCTTAGGACTTCCCATGCGGAGGCAGAATACTTCAACTAATGAAAAACTGTTTTTT. This chain connects TRBV11-1 to TRBJ1-4; the D is unclear. The CDR3 runs to 22 residues. Trimming shortened V by 1 base and J by 0 bases, and 27 bases separated the two germline ends. Germline V CDR1 and CDR2: SGHAT, FQDESV (reference sequence).

The chain recombines TRBV27 with TRBJ1-1; a possible D gene is TRBD1 (5 bases). Germline CDR1 and CDR2: MNHEY and SMNVEV (reference sequence). V was trimmed by 6 bases and J by 10 bases, leaving 15 bases between them. The CDR3 is 12 amino acids. The CDR3: CASSSGGLGAFF. Written as DNA, the CDR3 is TGTGCCAGCAGCTCGGGGGGTTTGGGAGCTTTCTTT.

The gene calls are TRBV5-1 and TRBJ1-1, with D unresolved. V shed 4 bases and J shed 1 base, with 8 bases lying between them. Germline assignment: CDR1 SGHRS and CDR2 YFSETQ. There are 13 residues in the CDR3. In nucleotides, the CDR3 is TGCGCCAGCAGCATCGAGCGGAACACTGAAGCTTTCTTT. It encodes CASSIERNTEAFF.